The sequence of this T cell receptor (beta chain) was determined in a study of blood T cell repertoires in COVID-19. Study background: Sites across the United States, Italy and Spain contributed samples from acute and convalescent COVID-19. PBMCs, B-cell-depleted T cells, or T cells provided the cDNA or gDNA that made up the material.

Source study methods: Researchers report that nucleated cell counts were estimated from reference gene primer amplification. Sequencing was performed with immunoSEQ multiplex PCR; in TCRdb, only in-frame clones are kept and a portion is missing. That table supplies the V and J calls and clone size; D and trimming were determined from the DNA. The repertoire holds around 200,000 clones, with roughly 85% as singletons. The material sequenced was peripheral blood. This sequence originates from a woman older than 75 with acute or convalescent COVID-19.

The CDR3 sequence is CSASTAGQSDTQYF. In nucleotides, the CDR3 is TGCAGTGCTAGTACGGCAGGTCAATCAGATACGCAGTATTTT. The V gene is TRBV20-1, the J gene TRBJ2-3, with unresolved D. The CDR3 length is 14 residues. Germline values: CDR1 DFQATT, CDR2 SNEGSKA (reference sequence). V was shortened by 3 bases and J by 4 bases, with 14 bases between the two germline ends.